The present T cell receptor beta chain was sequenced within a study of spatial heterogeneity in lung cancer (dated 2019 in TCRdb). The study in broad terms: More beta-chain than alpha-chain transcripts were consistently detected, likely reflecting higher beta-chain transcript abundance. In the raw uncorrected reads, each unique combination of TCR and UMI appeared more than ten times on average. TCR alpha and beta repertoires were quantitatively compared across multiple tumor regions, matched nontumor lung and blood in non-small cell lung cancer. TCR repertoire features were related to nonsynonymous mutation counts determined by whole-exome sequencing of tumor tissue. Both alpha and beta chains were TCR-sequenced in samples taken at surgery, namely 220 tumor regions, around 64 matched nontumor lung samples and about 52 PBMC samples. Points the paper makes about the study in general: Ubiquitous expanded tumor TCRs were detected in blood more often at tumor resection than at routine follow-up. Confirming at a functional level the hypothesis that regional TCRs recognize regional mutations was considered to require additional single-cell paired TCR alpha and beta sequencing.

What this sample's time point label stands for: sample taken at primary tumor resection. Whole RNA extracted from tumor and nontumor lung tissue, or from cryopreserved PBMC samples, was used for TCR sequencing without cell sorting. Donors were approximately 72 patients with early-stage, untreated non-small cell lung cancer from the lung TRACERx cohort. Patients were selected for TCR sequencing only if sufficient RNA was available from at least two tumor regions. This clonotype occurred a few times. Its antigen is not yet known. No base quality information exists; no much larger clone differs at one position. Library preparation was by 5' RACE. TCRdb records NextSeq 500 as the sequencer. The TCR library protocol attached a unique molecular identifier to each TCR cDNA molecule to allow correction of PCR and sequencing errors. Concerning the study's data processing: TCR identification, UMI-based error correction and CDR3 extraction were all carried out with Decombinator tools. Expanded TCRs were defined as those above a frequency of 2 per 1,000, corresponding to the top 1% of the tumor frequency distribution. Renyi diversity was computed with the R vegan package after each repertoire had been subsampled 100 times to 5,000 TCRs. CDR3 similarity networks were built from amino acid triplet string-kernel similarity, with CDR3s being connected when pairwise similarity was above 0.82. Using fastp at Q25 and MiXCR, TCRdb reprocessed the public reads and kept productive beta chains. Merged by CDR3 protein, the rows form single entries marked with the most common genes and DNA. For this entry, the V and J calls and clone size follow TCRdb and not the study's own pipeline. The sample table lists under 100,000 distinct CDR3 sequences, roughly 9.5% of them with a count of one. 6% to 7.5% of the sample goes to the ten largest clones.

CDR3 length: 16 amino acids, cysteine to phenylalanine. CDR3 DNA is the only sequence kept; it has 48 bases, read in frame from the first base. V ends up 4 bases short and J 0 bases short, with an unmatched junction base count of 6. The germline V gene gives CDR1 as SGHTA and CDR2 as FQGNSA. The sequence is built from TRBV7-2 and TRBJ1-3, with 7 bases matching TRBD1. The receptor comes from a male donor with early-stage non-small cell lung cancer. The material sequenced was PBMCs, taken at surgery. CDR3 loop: CASSSQGQVSGNTIYF. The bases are TGTGCCAGCAGCTCGCAAGGACAGGTCTCTGGAAACACCATATATTTT.